These 8 T cell receptor beta chains came from one sample sequenced in a study of cytomegalovirus exposure and HLA in healthy donors. Sequencing used immunoSEQ multiplex PCR; TCRdb keeps in-frame clones, though not all of them. Seen here are roughly 70,000 clones, about 96% observed once, and the top ten hold over 2%. The source material was PBMCs. These receptors all come from a man aged 18 to 29 in good health and CMV-seronegative.

This chain joins TRBV4-1 and TRBJ2-7, with D perhaps TRBD2 (5 bases). CDR1 and CDR2 (germline): MGHRA, YSYEKL. The CDR3 has 16 amino acids. V dropped 1 base and J dropped 0 bases, with 13 bases sitting between them. The CDR3 region has the DNA TGCGCCAGCAGCCAAGTTCCAGCGGTGAGCTCCTACGAGCAGTACTTC. Its translation: CASSQVPAVSSYEQYF.

V usage is TRBV28 and J usage is TRBJ1-4; D remains ambiguous. This CDR3 is built from 14 residues. Germline V lookup: CDR1 MDHEN, CDR2 SYDVKM. Trimming took 5 bases from V and 4 from J, leaving 11 bases between them. As DNA, the CDR3 is TGTGCCAGCAGTCCTCGAAGACTTAATGAAAAACTGTTTTTT. Translated: CASSPRRLNEKLFF.

V and J are TRBV18 and TRBJ2-1, with 9 bases identical to TRBD1. V trimming: 0 bases; J trimming: 6 bases; junction bases outside the gene matches: 6. Germline V lookup: CDR1 KGHSH, CDR2 LQKENI. This CDR3 spans 16 amino acids. The CDR3 sequence is CASSPPAGTGTNEQFF. The CDR3 DNA sequence: TGTGCCAGCTCACCACCTGCGGGGACAGGGACCAATGAGCAGTTCTTC.

This clone has only one observation. The chain couples TRBV29-1 to TRBJ2-7; 7 nucleotides agree with TRBD1. Germline V gene sequence: CDR1 SQVTM, CDR2 ANQGSEA. Trimming took 2 bases from V and 3 from J; bases not matched to a gene: 10. The CDR3 consists of 15 residues. In DNA form, the CDR3 reads TGCAGCGTTGAAACCACAGGGGCCCGGGACTACGAGCAGTACTTC. Encoded protein: CSVETTGARDYEQYF.

V usage is TRBV7-8 and J usage is TRBJ1-6, with 7 bases that match TRBD1. The germline V gene has CDR1 SGHVS and CDR2 FQNEAQ. V lost 2 bases and J lost 7; bases outside the gene matches: 14. The CDR3 covers 18 residues. CDR3 coding DNA: TGTGCCAGCAGCTTAACACCACCCCGACAGGGCTGGAATTCACCCCTCCACTTT. It specifies CASSLTPPRQGWNSPLHF.

The chain links TRBV6-1 to TRBJ1-3; no clear D gene. The CDR3 length is 15 residues. The V end was cut by 0 bases, the J end by 3 bases, with 9 bases between. The germline V gene encodes CDR1 MNHNS and CDR2 SASEGT. The CDR3 region has the DNA TGTGCCAGCAGTGAAGCGCCGGGGTATGGAAACACCATATATTTT. The encoded protein is CASSEAPGYGNTIYF.

The rearrangement links TRBV6-1 to TRBJ1-2; 11 nucleotides line up with TRBD1. This CDR3 is 14 amino acids long. CDR1 is MNHNS, CDR2 SASEGT, per germline. Trimming cost V 6 bases and J 4 bases; bases outside gene matches: 4. The CDR3 sequence: CASRDRGLSYGYTF. The CDR3 nucleotides read TGTGCCAGCAGGGACAGGGGGCTAAGCTATGGCTACACCTTC.

This chain uses TRBV21-1 with TRBJ1-4; TRBD1, the table's D call, lacks a check against the DNA. TRBV21-1 represents a pseudogene. This CDR3 has 13 amino acids. CDR3 sequence (DNA): TGTGCCGGGCAGGGGGCAACTAATGAAAAACTGTTTTTT. Translating it yields CAGQGATNEKLFF.